The 7 T cell receptor beta chains reported below all come from one sample, sequenced in a study of OX40 agonist ivuxolimab in advanced cancers. Library prep was done by the immunoSEQ multiplex PCR assay. This is the immuneACCESS table as TCRdb keeps it, with only in-frame sequences that have V and J called. A part of the clones is gone; compared with another copy, unresolved V genes explain less than half, and the rest is unexplained. Counted in this sample were around 79,000 clones; around 90% of them appeared once. Around 4.1% of the sample is held by the ten biggest clonotypes. This specimen was CD4+ or CD8+ T cells sorted from blood, taken in a trial of the OX40 agonist ivuxolimab. Source of these receptors: an adult with an advanced solid tumor such as melanoma, head and neck, liver or kidney cancer.

J is TRBJ2-3 and V is TRBV7-3; D is unclear. CDR1 is SGHTA, CDR2 FQGTGA, per germline. The V end was cut by 5 bases, the J end by 2 bases, with 14 bases between. The CDR3 sequence is 15 residues long. The DNA of the CDR3 is TGTGCCAGCAGCCCTGACCACAACCCCACAGATACGCAGTATTTT. It yields the protein CASSPDHNPTDTQYF.

The rearrangement joins TRBV18 to TRBJ2-5, with TRBD1 matching over 9 bases. V lost 1 base, J lost 4 bases, and 10 bases stayed unmatched. Germline lookup yields CDR1 KGHSH and CDR2 LQKENI. The CDR3 contains 17 residues. CDR3 nucleotide sequence: TGTGCCAGCTCACCACTCCCGGGACAGGGATTTTCAGAGACCCAGTACTTC. Translating it yields CASSPLPGQGFSETQYF.

V is TRBV7-2 and J is TRBJ2-1; D unclear. The ends were cut back, 1 base at V and 8 bases at J, with 12 bases in the middle. Looked up from germline, CDR1 is SGHTA and CDR2 is FQGNSA. This CDR3 is built from 14 residues. For the CDR3, the DNA is TGTGCCAGCAGCTTAGTTTCCGGGCCCTATGAGCAGTTCTTC. It codes for CASSLVSGPYEQFF.

The genes are TRBV13 and TRBJ2-1; 9 nucleotides match TRBD1. Germline CDR1 is PRHDT and CDR2 is FYEKMQ (reference sequence). This CDR3 comprises 16 residues. Unmatched junction bases numbered 7, after V lost 5 bases and J lost 2 bases. CDR3 sequence reads: CASSAPGTGTYNEQFF. DNA for the CDR3: TGTGCCAGCAGCGCCCCCGGGACAGGGACCTACAATGAGCAGTTCTTC. Full variable domain (remainder filled in from reference TRBV13 and TRBJ2-1): AAGVIQSPRHLIKEKRETATLKCYPIPRHDTVYWYQQGPGQDPQFLISFYEKMQSDKGSIPDRFSAQQFSDYHSELNMSSLELGDSALYFCASSAPGTGTYNEQFFGPGTRLTVL.

The genes are TRBV5-1 and TRBJ2-2; D unresolved. CDR1 and CDR2 from the germline V gene are SGHRS and YFSETQ. The length of the CDR3 is 12 residues. V lost 3 bases and J lost 0, with 0 bases in between. CDR3 protein: CASSSNTGELFF. The CDR3 DNA is TGCGCCAGCAGCTCGAACACCGGGGAGCTGTTTTTT.

V usage is TRBV14 and J usage is TRBJ2-2; no firm D call. This CDR3 has 14 amino acids. CDR1 and CDR2 (germline): SGHDN, FVKESK. V dropped 4 bases and J dropped 1 base, with 7 bases sitting between them. The CDR3 reads CASSRNQNTGELFF. CDR3 DNA: TGTGCCAGCAGCCGGAACCAGAACACCGGGGAGCTGTTTTTT.

This chain joins TRBV30 and TRBJ2-2; TRBD1 matches 10 bases. The CDR3 length is 14 residues. V lost 4 bases and J lost 3; bases outside the gene matches: 2. Per germline, CDR1 GTSNPN and CDR2 SVGIG (reference sequence). As DNA, the CDR3 is TGTGCCTGGACCGGGACAGGGGACACCGGGGAGCTGTTTTTT. Residues: CAWTGTGDTGELFF.